This entry lists 11 T cell receptor beta chains sequenced from one sample in a study of chemoradiotherapy in HPV16-positive cancers. This table comes from immunoSEQ multiplex PCR, and its TCRdb copy is limited to in-frame clones, with some not included. The sample contains approximately 710 clones, just over 85% of which appear only once. Specimen: tumor tissue, collected from a patient who underwent chemoradiotherapy. The receptors derive from a human donor with HPV-associated anogenital cancer.

The gene calls are TRBV7-2 and TRBJ2-3; a possible D gene is TRBD2 (5 bases). Looked up from germline, CDR1 is SGHTA and CDR2 is FQGNSA. V lost 1 base, J lost 4 bases, and 9 bases lay in between. CDR3 length: 14 amino acids. CDR3 region: CASSLERRADTQYF. DNA for the CDR3: TGTGCCAGCAGCTTAGAGCGGCGGGCAGATACGCAGTATTTT.

This clone was detected only once. The rearrangement links TRBV7-2 to TRBJ1-1; weak D call: TRBD1 (5 bases). CDR1 SGHTA and CDR2 FQGNSA come from the germline V gene. With 3 bases removed from V and 2 bases from J, the gap between germline ends came to 10 bases. This CDR3 has 14 residues. CDR3 in amino acids: CASSLGRINTEAFF. As DNA, the CDR3 is TGTGCCAGCAGCTTGGGACGGATAAACACTGAAGCTTTCTTT. Variable domain in full (rest from reference TRBV7-2 and TRBJ1-1): GAGVSQSPSNKVTEKGKDVELRCDPISGHTALYWYRQSLGQGLEFLIYFQGNSAPDKSGLPSDRFSAERTGGSVSTLTIQRTQQEDSAVYLCASSLGRINTEAFFGQGTRLTVV.

This chain joins TRBV5-1 and TRBJ1-1; TRBD1 aligns across 7 bases. This CDR3 comprises 15 residues. The germline V gene has CDR1 SGHRS and CDR2 YFSETQ. J lost 6 bases, V lost 4 bases, and 12 bases had no gene match. The CDR3 loop reads CASSHPTGKGAEAFF. The CDR3, as DNA: TGCGCCAGCAGCCATCCGACAGGGAAGGGGGCTGAAGCTTTCTTT.

This chain joins TRBV19 and TRBJ1-1, with TRBD1 matching over 8 bases. The V and J ends lost 6 bases and 2 bases, in that order; junction bases with no gene match: 5. The CDR3 runs to 14 residues. Germline V gives CDR1 LNHDA, CDR2 SQIVND (reference sequence). The CDR3 spells CASRWDRLNTEAFF. The CDR3 DNA sequence: TGTGCCAGTAGGTGGGACAGGCTCAACACTGAAGCTTTCTTT.

This clone showed up just a few times. This chain uses TRBV6-5 with TRBJ1-6, with a weak D call TRBD1 (6 bases). This CDR3 region has 15 residues. Trimming took 2 bases from V and 7 from J, leaving 12 bases between them. Germline values: CDR1 MNHEY, CDR2 SVGAGI. The CDR3, as DNA: TGTGCCAGCAGTTACCACGGGACACCCAATTCACCCCTCCACTTT. This encodes CASSYHGTPNSPLHF.

This clone was seen just once. CDR3 in amino acids: CASSFSTGGTEAFF. The CDR3 DNA follows: TGTGCCAGCAGCTTTAGCACAGGGGGAACTGAAGCTTTCTTT. The rearrangement joins TRBV7-9 to TRBJ1-1; 8 bases are shared with TRBD1. There are 14 residues in the CDR3. V was clipped by 3 bases and J by 5 bases; unmatched bases: 5. The germline V gene encodes CDR1 SEHNR and CDR2 FQNEAQ (reference sequence).

The chain uses TRBV19 and TRBJ2-5, with no clear D. Trimming took 3 bases from V and 5 from J, leaving 10 bases between them. From germline, CDR1 is LNHDA and CDR2 SQIVND (reference sequence). This CDR3 is 13 amino acids long. The CDR3 reads CASSIVRSETQYF. CDR3 bases: TGTGCCAGTAGTATTGTAAGGAGCGAGACCCAGTACTTC. Drawing the rest from reference TRBV19 and TRBJ2-5, the complete variable domain is DGGITQSPKYLFRKEGQNVTLSCEQNLNHDAMYWYRQDPGQGLRLIYYSQIVNDFQKGDIAEGYSVSREKKESFPLTVTSAQKNPTAFYLCASSIVRSETQYFGPGTRLLVL.

This clone has a handful of counts. The V call is TRBV27, the J call TRBJ1-5; a weak D match, TRBD1 (6 bases). The CDR3 extends over 15 amino acids. V lost 6 bases to trimming and J lost 7 bases, with 19 bases between them. Germline loops: CDR1 MNHEY, CDR2 SMNVEV (reference sequence). The CDR3 DNA is TGTGCCAGCAGGAATCAGGGGAGGGCGGAGCAGCCCCAGCATTTT. Amino acid sequence: CASRNQGRAEQPQHF.

The chain combines TRBV30 with TRBJ2-1, with D perhaps TRBD1 (5 bases). CDR1 and CDR2 (germline): GTSNPN, SVGIG (reference sequence). V lost 0 bases to trimming and J lost 0 bases, with 15 bases between them. The length of the CDR3 is 17 residues. CDR3 sequence reads: CAWSVLMGPSSYNEQFF. The CDR3 nucleotides read TGTGCCTGGAGTGTACTTATGGGGCCCAGCTCCTACAATGAGCAGTTCTTC.

The rearrangement links TRBV14 to TRBJ2-6; D unresolved. Between the trimmed V and J ends, which lost 4 bases and 0 bases, there was a span of 4 bases. This CDR3 comprises 14 residues. Germline-derived CDR1 and CDR2 are SGHDN and FVKESK. This chain's CDR3 is CASSPHSGANVLTF. As DNA, the CDR3 is TGTGCCAGCAGCCCCCACTCTGGGGCCAACGTCCTGACTTTC.

The chain has TRBV29-1 and TRBJ1-2; D uncertain. The V gene's germline CDR1 is SQVTM and CDR2 ANQGSEA. The ends were cut back, 2 bases at V and 2 bases at J, with 9 bases in the middle. The CDR3 runs 13 residues. The CDR3 bases are TGCAGCGTTGAAAAGGATACCAACTATGGCTACACCTTC. Translation: CSVEKDTNYGYTF. Drawing the rest from reference TRBV29-1 and TRBJ1-2, the complete variable domain is SAVISQKPSRDICQRGTSLTIQCQVDSQVTMMFWYRQQPGQSLTLIATANQGSEATYESGFVIDKFPISRPNLTFSTLTVSNMSPEDSSIYLCSVEKDTNYGYTFGSGTRLTVV.